The 16 T cell receptor beta chains given below trace back to one sample, sequenced in a study of CD8+ T cells in alopecia areata. In each case, RNA was isolated and then reverse transcribed into cDNA as the sequencing template. Here immunoSEQ multiplex PCR was the method, and the copy in TCRdb shows in-frame clones only, minus some. The sample lists about 180,000 clones, about 60% occurring once. The sequencing here drew on CD4+ T cells sorted from blood, taken at week 0. The receptors were sampled from a human donor with alopecia areata.

This chain connects TRBV9 to TRBJ2-1, with 8 bases identical to TRBD2. This CDR3 contains 14 residues. The V gene's germline CDR1 is SGDLS and CDR2 YYNGEE. The V gene end was trimmed by 0 bases and the J gene end by 5 bases; junction bases not matched to a gene: 1. Written as DNA, the CDR3 is TGTGCCAGCAGCGTAGCGGGGGGGAACAATGAGCAGTTCTTC. Amino acid sequence: CASSVAGGNNEQFF.

The genes are TRBV29-1 and TRBJ2-7; 7 positions agree with TRBD1. The junction had 6 bases not matched to a gene; V was cut back by 6 bases and J by 1 base. The CDR3 is made up of 13 amino acids. Germline lookup yields CDR1 SQVTM and CDR2 ANQGSEA. CDR3 region: CSVATGESYEQYF. The DNA of the CDR3 is TGCAGCGTCGCTACAGGGGAGTCCTACGAGCAGTACTTC.

In this sample, this clone turned up a few times. The chain joins TRBV29-1 to TRBJ1-4; 9 bases are shared with TRBD1. The V segment lost 6 bases and the J segment 7 bases; nucleotides outside the gene matches: 6. The CDR3 has 13 amino acids. Germline CDR1 SQVTM, CDR2 ANQGSEA. CDR3 residues: CSVGGTGFEKLFF. CDR3 DNA: TGCAGCGTGGGCGGGACAGGGTTTGAAAAACTGTTTTTT.

The chain links TRBV2 to TRBJ1-6; D ambiguous. V was pared by 2 bases and J by 7 bases, with 9 bases between. CDR1 SNHLY and CDR2 FYNNEI come from the germline V gene. CDR3 size: 14 residues. The CDR3 loop reads CASSESEKNSPLHF. The CDR3, as DNA: TGTGCCAGCAGTGAAAGTGAAAAAAATTCACCCCTCCACTTT.

This clone was seen just once. This chain links TRBV30 with TRBJ1-2; D remains ambiguous. Trimming took off 2 bases at V and 8 bases at J, with 12 bases between the two ends. Per germline, CDR1 GTSNPN and CDR2 SVGIG (reference sequence). The CDR3 runs to 12 residues. CDR3 DNA sequence: TGTGCCTGGAGTCCTCAACAAGCCGGCTACACCTTC. It encodes CAWSPQQAGYTF.

This clone was counted a few times. The J gene is TRBJ1-2, the V gene TRBV19, with TRBD1 matching over 11 bases. The CDR3 extends over 13 amino acids. Trimming cost V 5 bases and J 8 bases; bases outside gene matches: 4. Germline assignment: CDR1 LNHDA and CDR2 SQIVND (reference sequence). CDR3 coding DNA: TGTGCCAGTAGTGTACGGACAGGGGGCGGCTACACCTTC. Encoded protein: CASSVRTGGGYTF. The whole variable domain, filled in from reference TRBV19 and TRBJ1-2, reads DGGITQSPKYLFRKEGQNVTLSCEQNLNHDAMYWYRQDPGQGLRLIYYSQIVNDFQKGDIAEGYSVSREKKESFPLTVTSAQKNPTAFYLCASSVRTGGGYTFGSGTRLTVV.

This clone was counted between two and nine times. The V and J genes are TRBV29-1 and TRBJ2-7, with TRBD2 matching over 9 bases. This CDR3 comprises 12 residues. Trimming took 4 bases from V and 4 from J; bases not matched to a gene: 2. The germline V gene has CDR1 SQVTM and CDR2 ANQGSEA. CDR3 protein: CSVALAGYEQYF. CDR3 sequence (DNA): TGCAGCGTTGCTCTAGCGGGGTACGAGCAGTACTTC.

The V and J genes are TRBV30 and TRBJ2-5, with TRBD2 matching over 8 bases. V was pared by 0 bases and J by 5 bases, with 17 bases of the junction left unmatched. This CDR3 comprises 18 residues. Germline lookup yields CDR1 GTSNPN and CDR2 SVGIG (reference sequence). The CDR3 loop is CAWSVSTSAGGPRETQYF. CDR3 DNA: TGTGCCTGGAGTGTTAGTACGTCTGCGGGGGGCCCCAGGGAGACCCAGTACTTC. Supplemented by reference TRBV30 and TRBJ2-5, the full variable domain reads SQTIHQWPATLVQPVGSPLSLECTVEGTSNPNLYWYRQAAGRGLQLLFYSVGIGQISSEVPQNLSASRPQDRQFILSSKKLLLSDSGFYLCAWSVSTSAGGPRETQYFGPGTRLLVL.

This chain links TRBV12-5 with TRBJ1-1; no clear D gene. Germline CDR1 and CDR2: LGHNT and FRNRAP. V gave up 0 bases and J gave up 4 bases, with 6 bases separating them. There are 13 residues in the CDR3. The CDR3 here is CASGLVEGTEAFF. DNA of the CDR3: TGTGCTAGTGGTTTGGTTGAAGGCACTGAAGCTTTCTTT.

The chain uses TRBV6-1 and TRBJ1-3; tentatively, D is TRBD1 (6 bases). Trimming took 6 bases from V and 4 from J, leaving 13 bases between them. This CDR3 has 14 residues. CDR1 and CDR2 (germline): MNHNS, SASEGT. The CDR3: CASRRDTLGNTIYF. For the CDR3, the DNA is TGTGCCAGCAGGAGGGACACCCTAGGAAACACCATATATTTT.

This clone has a handful of counts. This CDR3 is also generated by other DNA sequences in the sample. The genes are TRBV29-1 and TRBJ2-3; D gene uncertain. V was clipped by 4 bases and J by 3 bases, with 11 bases between them. Germline CDR1 is SQVTM and CDR2 is ANQGSEA. This CDR3 spans 13 amino acids. CDR3 protein: CSVVGQTTDTQYF. Here the CDR3 DNA reads TGCAGCGTTGTCGGGCAGACGACAGATACGCAGTATTTT.

Only one count was recorded for this clone. The chain links TRBV27 to TRBJ1-5, with 8 bases identical to TRBD1. CDR1 and CDR2 from the germline V gene are MNHEY and SMNVEV (reference sequence). The CDR3 has 16 amino acids. V lost 5 bases and J lost 0; bases outside the gene matches: 6. CDR3 amino acids: CASSRRGQVSNQPQHF. The CDR3, as DNA: TGTGCCAGCAGTCGGCGGGGACAGGTTAGCAATCAGCCCCAGCATTTT.

This clone was counted a few times. The V and J genes are TRBV4-1 and TRBJ1-5; a possible D gene is TRBD1 (5 bases). CDR1 MGHRA and CDR2 YSYEKL come from the germline V gene. Trimming stripped 0 bases from V and 2 bases from J, with 11 bases between. The CDR3 covers 16 residues. CDR3 loop: CASSQDRGGGNQPQHF. CDR3 bases: TGCGCCAGCAGCCAAGATAGGGGAGGGGGCAATCAGCCCCAGCATTTT.

This chain connects TRBV6-6 to TRBJ2-5; D perhaps matches TRBD1 (7 bases). The CDR3 consists of 14 residues. Trimming left V 5 bases short and J 2 bases short, with 12 bases between. Germline CDR1 reads MNHNY; CDR2 reads SVGAGI (reference sequence). This chain's CDR3 is CASSQPGGQETQYF. The CDR3 DNA is TGTGCCAGCAGTCAACCAGGGGGGCAAGAGACCCAGTACTTC.

The chain joins TRBV7-9 to TRBJ2-5; possible D gene TRBD1, 6 bases. The CDR3 has 14 residues. Germline V CDR1 and CDR2: SEHNR, FQNEAQ (reference sequence). V was shortened by 3 bases and J by 2 bases, with 10 bases between the two germline ends. For the CDR3, the DNA is TGTGCCAGCAGCTTCAGGGGTCGTCAAGAGACCCAGTACTTC. It is translated as CASSFRGRQETQYF.

J is TRBJ1-4 and V is TRBV30; D is unresolved. CDR1 and CDR2 from the germline V gene are GTSNPN and SVGIG (reference sequence). The germline V and J ends were trimmed by 3 bases and 10 bases, with 9 bases remaining between them. The CDR3 runs 11 residues. The CDR3 protein is CAWRGGGKLFF. CDR3 DNA sequence: TGTGCCTGGAGAGGAGGAGGAAAACTGTTTTTT.